Sequencing of this T cell receptor (beta chain) was carried out in a study of technical replicates of blood from a handful of donors. Germline loops: CDR1 SGDLS, CDR2 YYNGEE. Trimming cost V 5 bases and J 7 bases; bases outside gene matches: 8. The CDR3 has 14 residues. The protocol was immunoSEQ multiplex PCR, while the TCRdb copy is restricted to in-frame clones and leaves out a portion. The profile covers some 77,000 clones, with over 90% appearing a single time and over 0.35% taken by the ten largest. The sequence was obtained from a human donor in good health. The sequenced material came from T cells isolated from PBMCs. V gene TRBV9 combines with J gene TRBJ1-4, with 7 bases aligning to TRBD1. The CDR3 DNA follows: TGTGCCAGCAGGGCCGCTAGGGGGCCTGAAAAACTGTTTTTT. This encodes CASRAARGPEKLFF.